Sequencing of this T cell receptor beta chain was carried out in a study of T-cell memory formation after mild COVID-19. The study, taken as a whole, reports: The authors left the SARS-CoV-2 specificity of second-wave clones peaking on day 37 unconfirmed. Clones contracting day 15 to 85 were balanced CD4/CD8; later expanders leaned CD4+.

Notes on this clonotype: Its antigen is undetermined.

Researchers used 5'RACE with constant-segment primers to make TCR alpha and TCR beta cDNA libraries that carry sample barcodes and UMIs. One entry per CDR3 protein, called by TCRdb with MiXCR from the 5' RACE reads. The table has 550,000 to 600,000 distinct CDR3 sequences, 20% to 25% seen once; the top ten hold roughly 8.3%. Sequenced: PBMCs or a T cell subset sorted from them (not recorded which). The sequence came from an adult woman who had mild COVID-19 (a few samples of this study predate the infection). Cell type and time point are not known.

Written as DNA, the CDR3 is TGTGCCAGCAGCGTAGTATCAAACCCGAACACCGGGGAGCTGTTTTTT. Translated: CASSVVSNPNTGELFF. The chain is built from TRBV9 and TRBJ2-2; D remains unclear. Germline CDR1 is SGDLS and CDR2 is YYNGEE. Between the trimmed V and J ends, which lost 0 bases and 0 bases, there was a span of 9 bases. The length of the CDR3 is 16 residues. Combining the CDR3 with reference TRBV9 and TRBJ2-2 gives the whole variable domain DSGVTQTPKHLITATGQRVTLRCSPRSGDLSVYWYQQSLDQGLQFLIQYYNGEERAKGNILERFSAQQFPDLHSELNLSSLELGDSALYFCASSVVSNPNTGELFFGEGSRLTVL.